This T cell receptor beta chain appears in the sequencing data of a study of T cell responses to AZD1222 COVID-19 vaccine. Notes on this clone: Its target is unknown.

Measured with immunoSEQ multiplex PCR; TCRdb has only the in-frame clones, and not every one. The table lists 95,000 to 100,000 clones, roughly 88% of them singletons. Study results and caveats: As reported, nearly half of all spike-specific TCRs target variant regions that are unmutated. Clonal diversity may have been underestimated, and the donors were mostly white British, with more females than males. Baseline serology detected seropositivity in only a handful of AZD1222 recipients. Compared with day 0, the breadth and depth of the Spike-specific TCR repertoire rose significantly after two doses of AZD1222.

The TCR comes from an adult in good health. The specimen was peripheral blood, collected on day 0 of AZD1222 vaccination.

The CDR3 region is CASSSPGTGPLGQYF. DNA for the CDR3: TGTGCCAGCAGTTCCCCCGGGACAGGCCCCCTAGGGCAGTACTTC. The gene calls are TRBV28 and TRBJ2-7; 8 positions match TRBD1. CDR1 is MDHEN and CDR2 is SYDVKM in the germline V gene. J was trimmed by 9 bases and V by 4 bases; bases with no gene match: 14. The CDR3 contains 15 residues.